The present T cell receptor (beta chain) was sequenced within a study of human T cells and chemical hapten exposure. Regarding the study as a whole: TCRs above 1 in 1000 frequency did not change with DPC sensitization.

Documented time point: pre-sensitization, week 0. Sample treatment: therapeutic diphenylcyclopropenone sensitization with weekly scalp DPC. This clonotype has more than one count but fewer than ten. Its antigen is undetermined. Each CDR3 protein gets one entry after TCRdb re-called the RACE reads with MiXCR. The sample shows about 89,000 distinct CDR3 sequences, more than 10% of them seen only once. CDR1 is DFQATT, CDR2 SNEGSKA, per germline (reference sequence). CDR3 length equals 15 residues. Trimming at V came to 2 bases and at J to 2 bases, leaving 9 bases not matched to a gene. This clonotype was obtained from a woman aged 55-70 years with alopecia areata. Some clones in this sample may be carry-over from other donors' samples. The chain combines TRBV20-1 with TRBJ2-7; TRBD1 agrees at 7 bases. Specimen: whole blood, collected in connection with sensitization to the hapten diphenylcyclopropenone (DPC). CDR3 bases: TGCAGTGCTAGACCCCGGGACAGATTACCCTACGAGCAGTACTTC. Translating gives CSARPRDRLPYEQYF.